Each of the 32 T cell receptor beta chains below was sequenced from the same sample in a study of low-dose radiotherapy and immunotherapy resistance in tumors. TRAV- and TRBV-specific primers primed first-strand cDNA, covering alpha and beta chains. A roughly 20-cycle PCR with a constant-region primer and V-primer adapter amplified TCRs. TCRdb ran MiXCR on the reads and lists one entry per CDR3 protein. The sample has tens of thousands of distinct CDR3 sequences; 9% to 9.5% are singletons. As for time point: before trial treatment. The sample here was PBMCs, taken before treatment. The receptors come from a male donor with prostate cancer.

This clonotype occurred many times. V gene TRBV25-1 combines with J gene TRBJ2-5; TRBD2 is a possible D gene (6 bases). Germline V CDR1 and CDR2: MGHDK, SYGVNS. The V end lost 4 bases, the J end lost 5 bases, and 14 bases lay between the germline ends. This CDR3 contains 14 residues. CDR3 DNA sequence: TGTGCCAGCAGTGTATCTAGCGCGGGGGAGACCCAGTACTTC. This translates into CASSVSSAGETQYF.

This clonotype appeared many times. The V gene is TRBV3-1, the J gene TRBJ2-2, with TRBD2 identical over 9 bases. The CDR3 has 16 amino acids. The germline V gene encodes CDR1 LGHDT and CDR2 YNNKEL (reference sequence). V shed 5 bases and J 3 bases; nucleotides not matched to a gene: 7. CDR3: CASSEREAKDTGELFF. In DNA form, the CDR3 reads TGTGCCAGCAGCGAGCGGGAGGCAAAGGACACCGGGGAGCTGTTTTTT.

Notes on this clonotype: Mismatch with germline at one junction end may stem from a read error. This chain connects TRBV27 to TRBJ2-3, with 8 bases identical to TRBD2. The CDR3 runs to 18 residues. The germline V gene has CDR1 MNHEY and CDR2 SMNVEV (reference sequence). CDR3 protein: CATSSSGYTIASTDTQYF. The CDR3 DNA sequence: TGTGCCACCAGTTCTAGCGGGTACACCATAGCTAGCACAGATACGCAGTATTTT.

Comments on this clonotype: This may stem from a read error, because a much larger clone lies one nucleotide away. This chain links TRBV7-8 with TRBJ2-5, with 7 bases fitting TRBD1. The germline V gene has CDR1 SGHVS and CDR2 FQNEAQ. Losses at the gene ends were 5 bases for V and 5 bases for J; bases not matched to a gene: 8. CDR3 size: 14 residues. This CDR3 is CASSPGLQGETQYF. The DNA for the CDR3 is TGTGCCAGCAGCCCGGGATTACAGGGGGAGACCCAGTACTTC.

At least ten counts were recorded for this clonotype. The chain is built from TRBV20-1 and TRBJ2-7; perhaps TRBD1 as D (5 bases). The CDR3 runs 12 residues. The germline V and J ends were trimmed by 8 bases and 5 bases, with 16 bases remaining between them. CDR1 and CDR2 (germline): DFQATT, SNEGSKA (reference sequence). DNA for the CDR3: TGCAGTCCTCGTCAGGGTCTTAACGAGCAGTACTTC. Residues: CSPRQGLNEQYF.

This clonotype occurred many times. The V and J genes are TRBV7-3 and TRBJ2-5; TRBD2 might be the D (6 bases). The CDR3 loop spans 14 amino acids. The V gene's germline CDR1 is SGHTA and CDR2 FQGTGA. V was pared by 5 bases and J by 5 bases, with 15 bases between. The CDR3 protein is CASSPVGGLETQYF. CDR3 DNA sequence: TGTGCCAGCAGCCCCGTCGGAGGGCTTGAGACCCAGTACTTC.

This clonotype was recorded many times. V usage is TRBV6-2 or TRBV6-3 and J usage is TRBJ2-7; TRBD2 aligns across 12 bases. Trimming removed 6 bases from V and 5 bases from J; junction bases left unmatched: 17. This CDR3 has 18 residues. Germline CDR1 is MNHEY and CDR2 is SVGEGT. As DNA, the CDR3 is TGTGCCAGCAGCCCACACGGATTTACTAGCGGGAGGTCCGACGAGCAGTACTTC. This encodes CASSPHGFTSGRSDEQYF.

Points on this clonotype: This likely reflects a read error, since a far larger clone is one base away. The genes are TRBV6-1 and TRBJ2-3; D remains ambiguous. This CDR3 is built from 15 residues. Germline CDR1 is MNHNS and CDR2 is SASEGT. V was trimmed by 4 bases and J by 0 bases, leaving 11 bases between them. The CDR3 loop reads CASSAITASTDTQYF. CDR3 sequence (DNA): TGTGCCAGCAGTGCGATAACCGCGAGCACAGATACGCAGTATTTT.

The V gene is TRBV11-1, the J gene TRBJ2-7; the D is unclear. CDR3 length: 14 amino acids. Germline CDR1 and CDR2: SGHAT and FQDESV (reference sequence). V lost 5 bases to trimming and J lost 0 bases, with 11 bases between them. CDR3 in amino acids: CASSPNRASYEQYF. Here the CDR3 DNA reads TGTGCCAGCAGCCCGAATCGGGCCTCCTACGAGCAGTACTTC.

This clonotype was seen ten or more times. V and J are TRBV6-2 or TRBV6-3 and TRBJ2-4, with D possibly being TRBD2 (6 bases). The length of the CDR3 is 14 residues. Germline V gives CDR1 MNHEY, CDR2 SVGEGT. The ends were cut back, 3 bases at V and 13 bases at J, with 19 bases in the middle. CDR3 loop: CASSYGTSSSVQYF. The DNA of the CDR3 is TGTGCCAGCAGTTATGGTACTAGCTCTTCGGTACAGTACTTC.

This clonotype was seen many times. The CDR3 region is CASSQDVGLLTYEQYF. The CDR3 DNA follows: TGTGCCAGCAGCCAAGATGTGGGACTACTCACCTACGAGCAGTACTTC. This chain connects TRBV4-2 to TRBJ2-7; 7 bases fit TRBD2. V was clipped by 0 bases and J by 2 bases; unmatched bases: 7. Germline V lookup: CDR1 LGHNA, CDR2 YNFKEQ. The CDR3 is 16 amino acids.

This clonotype appeared many times. This sequence joins TRBV5-1 and TRBJ2-1; TRBD2 matches at 14 bases. With V trimmed by 3 bases and J by 10 bases, 6 bases remained unmatched. This CDR3 is 15 amino acids long. From germline, CDR1 is SGHRS and CDR2 YFSETQ. CDR3 sequence: CASSSGLAGGEEQFF. The CDR3 bases are TGCGCCAGCAGCTCTGGACTAGCGGGAGGCGAGGAGCAGTTCTTC.

In its sample, this clonotype was seen many times. V is TRBV29-1 and J is TRBJ2-4, with D possibly being TRBD2 (6 bases). From germline, CDR1 is SQVTM and CDR2 ANQGSEA. The CDR3 runs 14 residues. V lost 4 bases and J lost 0, with 10 bases in between. The CDR3 DNA is TGCAGCGTTGTTTCTAGCGAAGCCAAAAACATTCAGTACTTC. Translation: CSVVSSEAKNIQYF. Drawing the rest from reference TRBV29-1 and TRBJ2-4, the complete variable domain is SAVISQKPSRDICQRGTSLTIQCQVDSQVTMMFWYRQQPGQSLTLIATANQGSEATYESGFVIDKFPISRPNLTFSTLTVSNMSPEDSSIYLCSVVSSEAKNIQYFGAGTRLSVL.

In this sample, this clonotype turned up many times. CDR3 coding DNA: TGTGCCAGCAGCGTCCCATTCGGGGGACGTACCTCTGGGGCCAACGTCCTGACTTTC. Its protein product is CASSVPFGGRTSGANVLTF. This chain connects TRBV9 to TRBJ2-6, with D tentatively TRBD2 (6 bases). The CDR3 loop spans 19 amino acids. V was pared by 2 bases and J by 0 bases, with 18 bases between. CDR1 and CDR2 (germline): SGDLS, YYNGEE.

This clonotype was observed at least ten times. The gene calls are TRBV6-2 or TRBV6-3 and TRBJ2-3; D is undetermined. CDR1 is MNHEY and CDR2 is SVGEGT in the germline V gene. The CDR3 runs 16 residues. The V and J ends lost 5 bases and 3 bases respectively, with 18 bases between them. Here the CDR3 reads CASSASTFYGTDTQYF. The CDR3 DNA reads TGTGCCAGCAGTGCCTCGACGTTCTACGGGACAGATACGCAGTATTTT.

This clonotype occurred many times. The genes are TRBV30 and TRBJ2-2, with TRBD2 as a possible D gene (5 bases). V lost 2 bases and J 8 bases, leaving 12 bases between the germline ends. Germline CDR1 and CDR2: GTSNPN and SVGIG (reference sequence). The CDR3 runs to 13 residues. The CDR3 spells CAWSSLRGGELFF. CDR3 nucleotides: TGTGCCTGGAGTTCCCTCCGGGGAGGGGAGCTGTTTTTT.

This clonotype came up many times. The chain combines TRBV2 with TRBJ2-7; D is uncertain. Between the trimmed V and J ends, which lost 0 bases and 13 bases, there was a span of 1 base. CDR3 length: 8 residues. Germline V lookup: CDR1 SNHLY, CDR2 FYNNEI. Written as DNA, the CDR3 is TGTGCCAGCAGTGAAGCTTACTTC. It is translated as CASSEAYF.

In this sample, this clonotype turned up many times. This chain uses TRBV6-6 with TRBJ2-7; D not resolved. The CDR3 has 14 amino acids. Trimming left V 0 bases short and J 0 bases short, with 6 bases between. Germline V lookup: CDR1 MNHNY, CDR2 SVGAGI (reference sequence). CDR3 amino acids: CASSYSGSSYEQYF. The CDR3, as DNA: TGTGCCAGCAGTTACTCCGGTAGCTCCTACGAGCAGTACTTC.

This clonotype has a count of ten or more. The chain uses TRBV25-1 and TRBJ1-5; 10 positions match TRBD1. V was clipped by 11 bases and J by 7 bases; unmatched bases: 11. Germline V gene data show CDR1 as MGHDK and CDR2 as SYGVNS. The CDR3 runs 14 residues. Here the CDR3 reads CAPPRQGASQPQHF. Written as DNA, the CDR3 is TGTGCCCCACCTAGACAGGGGGCATCCCAGCCCCAGCATTTT.

This clonotype was counted ten times or more. This chain joins TRBV28 and TRBJ2-1; TRBD2 might be the D (5 bases). The CDR3 runs to 15 residues. CDR1 MDHEN and CDR2 SYDVKM come from the germline V gene. V dropped 5 bases and J dropped 9 bases, with 20 bases sitting between them. This chain's CDR3 is CASSSPPPGGGEQFF. The DNA for the CDR3 is TGTGCCAGCAGTAGCCCCCCACCGGGTGGAGGTGAGCAGTTCTTC. Full variable domain (rest looked up from reference TRBV28 and TRBJ2-1): DVKVTQSSRYLVKRTGEKVFLECVQDMDHENMFWYRQDPGLGLRLIYFSYDVKMKEKGDIPEGYSVSREKKERFSLILESASTNQTSMYLCASSSPPPGGGEQFFGPGTRLTVL.

This clonotype was seen at least ten times. The chain employs TRBV28 and TRBJ2-3; 8 bases are shared with TRBD1. Germline-derived CDR1 and CDR2 are MDHEN and SYDVKM. Trimming removed 8 bases from V and 0 bases from J; junction bases left unmatched: 10. This CDR3 has 16 residues. CDR3 in amino acids: CASSLDRALSTDTQYF. The CDR3 DNA sequence: TGTGCCAGCTCACTGGACAGGGCCCTTAGCACAGATACGCAGTATTTT.

The chain has TRBV20-1 and TRBJ1-1; 7 bases match TRBD1. V was clipped by 2 bases and J by 2 bases; unmatched bases: 2. The CDR3 spans 13 residues. Germline values: CDR1 DFQATT, CDR2 SNEGSKA (reference sequence). The CDR3 is CSARRDSNTEAFF. In DNA, the CDR3 is TGCAGTGCTAGACGGGACAGCAACACTGAAGCTTTCTTT.

This clonotype was seen many times. The rearrangement joins TRBV30 to TRBJ1-2; D gene unclear. Trimming pared 5 bases from V and 5 bases from J, leaving 9 bases between. The CDR3 totals 11 residues. Per the germline V gene, CDR1 is GTSNPN and CDR2 is SVGIG (reference sequence). The CDR3 loop is CAWGRVYGYTF. CDR3 DNA: TGTGCCTGGGGAAGGGTATATGGCTACACCTTC.

At least ten counts were recorded for this clonotype. V gene TRBV20-1 combines with J gene TRBJ2-1; D tentatively reads TRBD1 or TRBD2 (5 bases each). This CDR3 is 15 amino acids long. The V gene lost 0 bases and the J gene lost 1 base, with 10 bases spanning the gap. Looked up from germline, CDR1 is DFQATT and CDR2 is SNEGSKA (reference sequence). The CDR3 DNA sequence: TGCAGTGCTAGAGAGAATGGGGGTTCCTACAATGAGCAGTTCTTC. Its protein product is CSARENGGSYNEQFF.

This clonotype was seen at least ten times. For the CDR3, the DNA is TGTGCCAGCTCAGAAGGGCCACTAGCGGGGGGATACGAGCAGTACTTC. It translates to CASSEGPLAGGYEQYF. The rearrangement joins TRBV18 to TRBJ2-7, with 12 positions matching TRBD2. Germline trimming cut 5 bases from V and 4 bases from J; bases unmatched to any gene: 9. Per germline, CDR1 KGHSH and CDR2 LQKENI. The CDR3 runs to 16 residues.

This clonotype was recorded at least ten times. This sequence joins TRBV6-2 or TRBV6-3 and TRBJ1-5, with TRBD1 identical over 9 bases. Trimming took 2 bases from V and 1 from J; bases not matched to a gene: 9. The CDR3 is 18 residues long. CDR1 MNHEY and CDR2 SVGEGT come from the germline V gene. DNA for the CDR3: TGTGCCAGCAGTTACACCGACGGGACAGGGATAAGCAATCAGCCCCAGCATTTT. Translation gives CASSYTDGTGISNQPQHF.

The table lists this clonotype with many counts. The chain joins TRBV28 to TRBJ2-7; TRBD2 matches at 10 bases. This CDR3 region has 17 residues. Germline CDR1 is MDHEN and CDR2 is SYDVKM. Germline trimming cut 8 bases from V and 0 bases from J; bases unmatched to any gene: 13. CDR3 protein: CASQINSGLASSYEQYF. The CDR3 bases are TGTGCCAGCCAAATTAACTCGGGACTAGCGAGCTCCTACGAGCAGTACTTC.

This clonotype has ten or more counts. The CDR3 region is CASSLYTGGGGYTF. Here the CDR3 DNA reads TGTGCCAGCAGCTTATACACAGGGGGTGGTGGCTACACCTTC. This rearrangement joins TRBV7-8 to TRBJ1-2, with 8 positions matching TRBD1. In germline, CDR1 is SGHVS, CDR2 FQNEAQ. Trimming cost V 2 bases and J 7 bases; bases outside gene matches: 6. The CDR3 contains 14 residues.

This clonotype was recorded at least ten times. This chain links TRBV30 with TRBJ2-2, with no clear D. CDR1 and CDR2 from the germline V gene are GTSNPN and SVGIG (reference sequence). V lost 2 bases to trimming and J lost 7 bases, with 14 bases between them. CDR3 length: 14 amino acids. CDR3 coding DNA: TGTGCCTGGAGTTCTTTTGAAGTTGGCGGGGAGCTGTTTTTT. Its protein is CAWSSFEVGGELFF.

In this sample, this clonotype turned up many times. The genes are TRBV25-1 and TRBJ2-1, with 7 positions matching TRBD2. V lost 10 bases, J lost 2 bases, and 8 bases stayed unmatched. Germline CDR1 reads MGHDK; CDR2 reads SYGVNS. CDR3 length equals 14 residues. CDR3 in DNA: TGTGCCATCCCGGGGGGAGCGGCCTACAATGAGCAGTTCTTC. It specifies CAIPGGAAYNEQFF. The full variable domain, rest sourced from reference TRBV25-1 and TRBJ2-1, is EADIYQTPRYLVIGTGKKITLECSQTMGHDKMYWYQQDPGMELHLIHYSYGVNSTEKGDLSSESTVSRIRTEHFPLTLESARPSHTSQYLCAIPGGAAYNEQFFGPGTRLTVL.

The chain carries TRBV30 and TRBJ2-7, with 9 positions matching TRBD1. The CDR3 sequence is 16 residues long. Looked up from germline, CDR1 is GTSNPN and CDR2 is SVGIG (reference sequence). The J segment lost 0 bases and the V segment lost 1 base, leaving 7 bases of the junction unmatched. CDR3 loop: CAWSGGTGQHSYEQYF. CDR3 DNA sequence: TGTGCCTGGAGTGGAGGGACAGGGCAACACTCCTACGAGCAGTACTTC.

This clonotype was counted at least ten times. The chain links TRBV5-1 to TRBJ2-7, with 10 bases lining up with TRBD1. V lost 5 bases, J lost 6 bases, and 8 bases stayed unmatched. Germline V gene sequence: CDR1 SGHRS, CDR2 YFSETQ. The CDR3 sequence is 14 residues long. The CDR3 nucleotides are TGCGCCAGCAGGGTGGGACAGGGGTCGGGCGAGCAGTACTTC. Translation: CASRVGQGSGEQYF.